This entry lists 6 T cell receptor beta chains sequenced from one sample in a study of identical twins. TCRdb re-called the 5' RACE reads with MiXCR, one entry per CDR3 protein. The sample contains over 550,000 distinct CDR3 sequences, about 7.1% of which appear only once. The same sample was also used in a study of yellow fever vaccine responses in identical twins.

Sample: PBMCs. These receptors all come from a woman between 18 and 29 years old in good health.

This clonotype was detected only a few times. The V and J genes are TRBV7-9 and TRBJ1-1, with D hard to call. Germline CDR1 and CDR2: SEHNR and FQNEAQ (reference sequence). V was clipped by 4 bases and J by 11 bases, with 17 bases between them. The CDR3 totals 13 residues. The DNA of the CDR3 is TGTGCCAGCAGCTCCGATAGACTATTAAAGGCTTTCTTT. Translation: CASSSDRLLKAFF.

The table lists this clonotype with a few counts. The rearrangement links TRBV11-3 to TRBJ2-2; D is perhaps TRBD1 (5 bases). Germline V gene lookup returns CDR1 SGHNT and CDR2 YENEEA. This CDR3 has 14 amino acids. V lost 5 bases to trimming and J lost 6 bases, with 13 bases between them. CDR3 region: CASSQGHKAGELFF. The DNA for the CDR3 is TGTGCCAGCAGCCAGGGCCATAAGGCCGGGGAGCTGTTTTTT.

This clonotype was found many times. This rearrangement joins TRBV6-6 to TRBJ1-1; D is ambiguous. Germline CDR1 MNHNY, CDR2 SVGAGI (reference sequence). This CDR3 region has 10 residues. Trimming shortened V by 10 bases and J by 7 bases, and 10 bases separated the two germline ends. The DNA of the CDR3 is TGTGCCACCTTTCAAGTTGAAGCTTTCTTT. It is translated as CATFQVEAFF.

This clonotype was seen ten or more times. The chain joins TRBV12-3 or TRBV12-4 to TRBJ2-2; 7 bases fit TRBD1. V gave up 6 bases and J gave up 4 bases; unmatched junction bases: 5. This CDR3 is built from 14 residues. The DNA for the CDR3 is TGTGCCAGCAGAAGACCAGGGGGCACCGGGGAGCTGTTTTTT. As protein: CASRRPGGTGELFF.

The CDR3 loop is CASSYKSPPSGGNEQFF. The CDR3, as DNA: TGCGCCAGCAGCTACAAGAGCCCGCCGAGCGGTGGCAATGAGCAGTTCTTC. The chain combines TRBV4-1 with TRBJ2-1, with a possible D match to TRBD2 (5 bases). Trimming took off 5 bases at V and 6 bases at J, with 23 bases between the two ends. The CDR3 length is 17 residues. CDR1 is MGHRA and CDR2 is YSYEKL in the germline V gene.

This clonotype was counted only a few times. The V and J genes are TRBV9 and TRBJ2-1, with 8 bases lining up with TRBD2. V lost 0 bases to trimming and J lost 1 base; unmatched junction nucleotides: 0. Looked up from germline, CDR1 is SGDLS and CDR2 is YYNGEE. The CDR3 contains 15 residues. Here the CDR3 DNA reads TGTGCCAGCAGCGTAGTAGCGGGGTCCTACAATGAGCAGTTCTTC. Encoded protein: CASSVVAGSYNEQFF. The whole variable domain, filled in from reference TRBV9 and TRBJ2-1, reads DSGVTQTPKHLITATGQRVTLRCSPRSGDLSVYWYQQSLDQGLQFLIQYYNGEERAKGNILERFSAQQFPDLHSELNLSSLELGDSALYFCASSVVAGSYNEQFFGPGTRLTVL.